This TCR beta chain was sequenced during a study of blood T cell repertoires in COVID-19. About the research overall: Sample material is recorded as cDNA or gDNA derived from T cells, B-cell-depleted T cells, or PBMCs.

Germline assignment: CDR1 SGHRS and CDR2 YFSETQ. CDR3 length equals 16 residues. The J segment lost 4 bases and the V segment lost 4 bases, leaving 5 bases of the junction unmatched. In the authors' methods: Nucleated cell counts were estimated from reference gene primer amplification. Generated by immunoSEQ multiplex PCR, the TCRdb table keeps only in-frame clones and is missing some. V and J calls and clone size are as listed in that table; D and trimming were resolved from the DNA. Among 85,000 to 100,000 clones listed, approximately 80% were seen once. The sample consisted of peripheral blood. The chain joins TRBV5-1 to TRBJ2-2; 12 bases are shared with TRBD2. This receptor was taken from a human donor in a cohort sampled during active COVID-19. The CDR3 is CASSPRLAGVTGELFF. Written as DNA, the CDR3 is TGCGCCAGCAGCCCCAGACTAGCGGGAGTCACCGGGGAGCTGTTTTTT.